The 27 T cell receptor beta chains reported below all come from one sample, sequenced in a study of T cell changes during pregnancy in multiple sclerosis. Clones were sequenced by immunoSEQ multiplex PCR, and TCRdb holds only the in-frame ones, with some missing. Of 90,000 to 100,000 clones listed, roughly 90% are singletons. The specimen was peripheral blood, collected in the first trimester of pregnancy. The receptors come from a female donor with multiple sclerosis, enrolled in a pregnancy study.

The chain uses TRBV7-9 and TRBJ2-7; 9 bases map to TRBD1. The CDR3 totals 14 residues. Germline assignment: CDR1 SEHNR and CDR2 FQNEAQ (reference sequence). The V gene end was trimmed by 8 bases and the J gene end by 7 bases; junction bases not matched to a gene: 12. CDR3 nucleotide sequence: TGTGCCAGCGCCGGGGACAGGGTGGGGGAAGAGCAGTACTTC. Encoded protein: CASAGDRVGEEQYF.

The V call is TRBV27, the J call TRBJ1-2, with D unclear. Looked up from germline, CDR1 is MNHEY and CDR2 is SMNVEV (reference sequence). V was cut by 4 bases and J by 5 bases, with 8 bases left in between. The CDR3 consists of 12 residues. This CDR3 reads CASSSGEYGYTF. DNA of the CDR3: TGTGCCAGCAGTTCTGGGGAGTATGGCTACACCTTC.

The gene calls are TRBV11-2 and TRBJ2-1, with 7 bases fitting TRBD1. There are 13 residues in the CDR3. With V trimmed by 5 bases and J by 13 bases, 11 bases remained unmatched. In germline, CDR1 is SGHAT, CDR2 FQNNGV. Here the CDR3 DNA reads TGTGCCAGCAGCCGGAGACCCGACAGGGAACAGTTCTTC. It is translated as CASSRRPDREQFF.

V usage is TRBV15 and J usage is TRBJ1-2; 10 bases map to TRBD1. Germline-derived CDR1 and CDR2 are LNHNV and YYDKDF (reference sequence). There are 17 residues in the CDR3. Losses at the gene ends were 1 base for V and 10 bases for J; bases not matched to a gene: 15. The CDR3 DNA is TGTGCCACCAGCAGAGGACCCGAGGGGCTCGGGACAGGGGACTACACCTTC. Translation gives CATSRGPEGLGTGDYTF.

The chain links TRBV5-4 to TRBJ2-7; D is possibly TRBD2 (6 bases). The germline CDR1 and CDR2 sequences are SGHNT and YYREEE (reference sequence). Trimming pared 4 bases from V and 3 bases from J, leaving 20 bases between. The CDR3 runs to 16 residues. The CDR3 loop reads CASSRDSLWGDYEQYF. CDR3 nucleotide sequence: TGTGCCAGCAGCAGGGACTCTCTTTGGGGGGACTACGAGCAGTACTTC. Full variable domain (remainder filled in from reference TRBV5-4 and TRBJ2-7): ETGVTQSPTHLIKTRGQQVTLRCSSQSGHNTVSWYQQALGQGPQFIFQYYREEENGRGNFPPRFSGLQFPNYSSELNVNALELDDSALYLCASSRDSLWGDYEQYFGPGTRLTVT.

The V and J genes are TRBV28 and TRBJ2-2, with 8 positions matching TRBD1. The length of the CDR3 is 17 residues. Germline assignment: CDR1 MDHEN and CDR2 SYDVKM. V was pared by 5 bases and J by 4 bases, with 12 bases of the junction left unmatched. The chain's CDR3 is CASSTPQTGEITGELFF. The DNA for the CDR3 is TGTGCCAGCAGTACCCCCCAGACAGGGGAAATCACCGGGGAGCTGTTTTTT.

V and J are TRBV2 and TRBJ2-1; 10 bases fit TRBD1. This CDR3 comprises 15 residues. Per the germline V gene, CDR1 is SNHLY and CDR2 is FYNNEI. The junction had 7 bases not matched to a gene; V was cut back by 6 bases and J by 5 bases. CDR3 in DNA: TGTGCCAGCAGCCCCGACAGGGGGCTTCACAATGAGCAGTTCTTC. It codes for CASSPDRGLHNEQFF.

The J gene is TRBJ2-7, the V gene TRBV6-5; the match to TRBD1 covers 8 bases. This CDR3 spans 15 amino acids. In germline, CDR1 is MNHEY, CDR2 SVGAGI. V lost 5 bases, J lost 5 bases, and 11 bases stayed unmatched. For the CDR3, the DNA is TGTGCCAGCAGTGCCCGGGACAGGTCCTCGCACGAGCAGTACTTC. Its protein product is CASSARDRSSHEQYF.

Here the CDR3 DNA reads TGCGCCAGCAGCTTGAATCGCAGCGGGATAAACCAAGAGACCCAGTACTTC. Protein: CASSLNRSGINQETQYF. The chain carries TRBV5-1 and TRBJ2-5; 7 nucleotides agree with TRBD2. V lost 1 base, J lost 0 bases, and 9 bases stayed unmatched. CDR3 size: 17 residues. Germline V gene data show CDR1 as SGHRS and CDR2 as YFSETQ.

The chain combines TRBV7-9 with TRBJ1-3; TRBD1 matches 7 bases. The CDR3 has 16 residues. The germline V gene encodes CDR1 SEHNR and CDR2 FQNEAQ (reference sequence). V gave up 2 bases and J gave up 0 bases; unmatched junction bases: 4. CDR3 DNA: TGTGCCAGCAGCTTAAGGGACAGCCACTCTGGAAACACCATATATTTT. It codes for CASSLRDSHSGNTIYF.

The chain has TRBV19 and TRBJ1-5, with TRBD1 matching over 9 bases. V was clipped by 7 bases and J by 0 bases; unmatched bases: 10. Germline V gene lookup returns CDR1 LNHDA and CDR2 SQIVND (reference sequence). CDR3 size: 17 residues. CDR3 sequence (DNA): TGTGCCAGTAAACCGGGACAGGGAGGCCGTAGCAATCAGCCCCAGCATTTT. As protein: CASKPGQGGRSNQPQHF.

The J gene is TRBJ2-7, the V gene TRBV30, with TRBD2 identical over 13 bases. CDR1 is GTSNPN and CDR2 is SVGIG in the germline V gene (reference sequence). This CDR3 comprises 14 residues. V dropped 2 bases and J dropped 5; count of bases not matched to a gene: 3. The CDR3 coding sequence is TGTGCCTGGAGTTTCGGACTAGCGGGAGACGAGCAGTACTTC. Protein product: CAWSFGLAGDEQYF. Complete variable domain (other parts from reference TRBV30 and TRBJ2-7): SQTIHQWPATLVQPVGSPLSLECTVEGTSNPNLYWYRQAAGRGLQLLFYSVGIGQISSEVPQNLSASRPQDRQFILSSKKLLLSDSGFYLCAWSFGLAGDEQYFGPGTRLTVT.

V gene TRBV30 combines with J gene TRBJ1-1; D is uncertain. V was pared by 2 bases and J by 3 bases, with 10 bases between. Germline CDR1 GTSNPN, CDR2 SVGIG (reference sequence). The CDR3 loop spans 13 amino acids. The DNA of the CDR3 is TGTGCCTGGAGTTATGGGCAGTACACTGAAGCTTTCTTT. Protein sequence: CAWSYGQYTEAFF.

This rearrangement joins TRBV9 to TRBJ1-3, with 7 nucleotides matching TRBD1. The CDR3 spans 16 residues. The J segment lost 0 bases and the V segment lost 4 bases, leaving 7 bases of the junction unmatched. CDR1 is SGDLS and CDR2 is YYNGEE in the germline V gene. This chain's CDR3 is CASSLWDRPSGNTIYF. CDR3 sequence (DNA): TGTGCCAGCAGCCTATGGGACAGACCCTCTGGAAACACCATATATTTT. Full variable domain (rest looked up from reference TRBV9 and TRBJ1-3): DSGVTQTPKHLITATGQRVTLRCSPRSGDLSVYWYQQSLDQGLQFLIQYYNGEERAKGNILERFSAQQFPDLHSELNLSSLELGDSALYFCASSLWDRPSGNTIYFGEGSWLTVV.

The V gene is TRBV19, the J gene TRBJ2-6; the D gene is possibly TRBD1 (6 bases). Trimming removed 6 bases from V and 2 bases from J, with 20 bases in between. CDR3 size: 18 residues. Per the germline V gene, CDR1 is LNHDA and CDR2 is SQIVND (reference sequence). The CDR3 DNA is TGTGCCAGTAGACATGCCGGGGTCAGGGGCGCTGGGGCCAACGTCCTGACTTTC. This gives the protein CASRHAGVRGAGANVLTF.

In nucleotides, the CDR3 is TGTGCCAGCAGCGCCGGGACTAAACAAGAGACCCAGTACTTC. Protein product: CASSAGTKQETQYF. This chain links TRBV9 with TRBJ2-5; 7 bases are shared with TRBD2. Germline V gene data show CDR1 as SGDLS and CDR2 as YYNGEE. The CDR3 totals 14 residues. V lost 3 bases, J lost 2 bases, and 4 bases stayed unmatched.

The chain is built from TRBV10-2 and TRBJ2-4, with 12 bases identical to TRBD2. The CDR3 sequence is 20 residues long. Germline V gene lookup returns CDR1 WSHSY and CDR2 SAAADI. With V trimmed by 2 bases and J by 1 base, 12 bases remained unmatched. The CDR3 sequence: CASSEGVGTSGYGAKNIQYF. CDR3 in DNA: TGCGCCAGCAGTGAGGGGGTCGGGACTAGCGGGTACGGGGCCAAAAACATTCAGTACTTC.

CDR3 bases: TGTGCCAGCAGCTTGCGTCCGGGACTAGCGGGAGGGACCGGCTACTTC. It codes for CASSLRPGLAGGTGYF. The V gene is TRBV7-2, the J gene TRBJ2-4; 16 positions agree with TRBD2. V shed 3 bases, J shed 16 bases, and the junction held 12 bases outside the gene matches. The CDR3 extends over 16 amino acids. Looked up from germline, CDR1 is SGHTA and CDR2 is FQGNSA.

This sequence joins TRBV30 and TRBJ1-2; 8 positions match TRBD1. Germline loops: CDR1 GTSNPN, CDR2 SVGIG (reference sequence). The CDR3 length is 11 residues. J lost 6 bases, V lost 5 bases, and 2 bases had no gene match. The CDR3 region has the DNA TGTGCCTGGCCAGGGGGCGATGGCTACACCTTC. Translation gives CAWPGGDGYTF.

The CDR3 spells CASSLDSRSGNTIYF. CDR3 in DNA: TGTGCCAGCAGCTTAGACAGCCGCTCTGGAAACACCATATATTTT. This rearrangement joins TRBV7-2 to TRBJ1-3; D call uncertain. The V end lost 1 base, the J end lost 0 bases, and 7 bases lay between the germline ends. Per germline, CDR1 SGHTA and CDR2 FQGNSA. This CDR3 is 15 amino acids long. The whole variable domain, remainder taken from reference TRBV7-2 and TRBJ1-3, is GAGVSQSPSNKVTEKGKDVELRCDPISGHTALYWYRQSLGQGLEFLIYFQGNSAPDKSGLPSDRFSAERTGGSVSTLTIQRTQQEDSAVYLCASSLDSRSGNTIYFGEGSWLTVV.

The chain couples TRBV10-3 to TRBJ2-7; D gene uncertain. CDR1 is ENHRY, CDR2 SYGVKD, per germline. The V gene lost 4 bases and the J gene lost 2 bases, with 9 bases spanning the gap. The CDR3 is made up of 13 amino acids. The CDR3 region is CAISGQETYEQYF. DNA of the CDR3: TGTGCCATCAGTGGGCAGGAAACCTACGAGCAGTACTTC.

This chain's CDR3 is CASSLNRGLSYEQYF. DNA of the CDR3: TGTGCCAGCAGTTTAAACAGGGGGCTTTCCTACGAGCAGTACTTC. The chain has TRBV5-6 and TRBJ2-7; 9 bases match TRBD1. Trimming took 5 bases from V and 1 from J; bases not matched to a gene: 7. The length of the CDR3 is 15 residues. In germline, CDR1 is SGHDT, CDR2 YYEEEE.

V is TRBV11-2 and J is TRBJ1-1; the D gene is possibly TRBD1 (5 bases). Between the trimmed V and J ends, which lost 5 bases and 5 bases, there was a span of 15 bases. The CDR3 is 14 amino acids. CDR1 is SGHAT and CDR2 is FQNNGV in the germline V gene. CDR3 region: CASSTPQGLTEAFF. The CDR3 nucleotides are TGTGCCAGCAGCACCCCCCAGGGACTGACTGAAGCTTTCTTT.

This sequence joins TRBV11-2 and TRBJ2-7, with 10 bases fitting TRBD2. J gave up 3 bases and V 1 base, and 3 bases lay outside the gene matches. Germline-derived CDR1 and CDR2 are SGHAT and FQNNGV. This CDR3 has 15 residues. DNA for the CDR3: TGTGCCAGCAGCTTAGGAGCTAGCGGGAGCTACGAGCAGTACTTC. It specifies CASSLGASGSYEQYF. The entire variable domain, with the rest obtained from reference TRBV11-2 and TRBJ2-7, is as follows: EAGVAQSPRYKIIEKRQSVAFWCNPISGHATLYWYQQILGQGPKLLIQFQNNGVVDDSQLPKDRFSAERLKGVDSTLKIQPAKLEDSAVYLCASSLGASGSYEQYFGPGTRLTVT.

This chain connects TRBV11-2 to TRBJ2-7; 7 nucleotides match TRBD1. This CDR3 is 13 amino acids long. The germline gives CDR1 SGHAT, CDR2 FQNNGV. Losses at the gene ends were 5 bases for V and 1 base for J; bases not matched to a gene: 2. CDR3 coding DNA: TGTGCCAGCAGCCGGGACAGTTCCTACGAGCAGTACTTC. Translated, it gives CASSRDSSYEQYF.

The chain recombines TRBV2 with TRBJ1-1, with D hard to call. Per the germline V gene, CDR1 is SNHLY and CDR2 is FYNNEI. The CDR3 length is 12 residues. Trimming removed 7 bases at V and 4 bases at J, with 10 bases between. CDR3 nucleotides: TGTGCCAGCAAGAAGGGAGTCACTGAAGCTTTCTTT. Translated: CASKKGVTEAFF.

The genes are TRBV5-1 and TRBJ1-1, with 7 bases identical to TRBD1. The CDR3 has 14 residues. The V segment lost 4 bases and the J segment 2 bases; nucleotides outside the gene matches: 5. Germline values: CDR1 SGHRS, CDR2 YFSETQ. The CDR3: CASSIGTANTEAFF. The CDR3 region has the DNA TGCGCCAGCAGCATCGGGACAGCCAACACTGAAGCTTTCTTT.